A selection of T cell receptor beta chains follows, all from one sample in a study of HIV-infected patients and healthy controls. TCRdb reprocessed the 5' RACE reads with MiXCR, giving one entry per CDR3 protein. Among fewer than 5,500 distinct CDR3 sequences listed, approximately 8% were seen once. The material sequenced was blood, taken during antiretroviral therapy. These receptors originate from an adult with HIV infection. The CDR3 runs from the conserved cysteine through the conserved F or W. A D gene is named only where the DNA matches it firmly. Where a row states a size, it is once, few, many or the class of an expanded clone; other rows omit it.

d_gene	v_gene	len	abundance	j_gene	CDR3aa	CDR3nt
TRBD2	TRBV2	14	medium-sized	TRBJ2-7	CASRPGLATYEQYF	TGTGCCAGTAGACCGGGACTAGCAACCTACGAGCAGTACTTC
TRBD2	TRBV7-2	14	medium-sized	TRBJ2-1	CASSSTGTSVEQFF	TGTGCCAGCAGCTCAACCGGGACTAGCGTTGAGCAGTTCTTC
TRBD2	TRBV12-3/TRBV12-4	16	many	TRBJ2-3	CASSLGRGGRTDTQYF	TGTGCCAGCAGTTTGGGCCGGGGGGGCCGAACAGATACGCAGTATTTT
TRBD2	TRBV2	15	.	TRBJ2-7	CASSESGGITYEQYF	TGTGCCAGCAGTGAATCCGGGGGGATCACCTACGAGCAGTACTTC
.	TRBV12-3/TRBV12-4	13	many	TRBJ2-2	CASNGGNTGELFF	TGTGCCAGCAACGGGGGTAACACCGGGGAGCTGTTTTTT
.	TRBV12-3/TRBV12-4	18	medium-sized	TRBJ1-3	CASSFGHGRTSSGNTIYF	TGTGCCAGCAGTTTTGGCCACGGACGGACATCCTCTGGAAACACCATATATTTT
.	TRBV5-1	17	many	TRBJ1-2	CASSLGGLVLSDYGYTF	TGCGCCAGCAGCTTGGGAGGTCTGGTCCTTTCGGACTATGGCTACACCTTC
TRBD2	TRBV7-2	18	many	TRBJ2-7	CASSFTILAGATSYEQYF	TGTGCCAGCAGCTTCACAATCCTAGCGGGGGCTACCTCCTACGAGCAGTACTTC
.	TRBV2	12	many	TRBJ2-7	CASSFQRSEQYF	TGTGCCAGCAGTTTCCAGAGGTCCGAGCAGTACTTC
.	TRBV6-6	15	medium-sized	TRBJ2-7	CASSYFEWGAYEQYF	TGTGCCAGCAGTTACTTTGAATGGGGGGCCTACGAGCAGTACTTC
.	TRBV7-9	16	medium-sized	TRBJ2-1	CASSPWGADPYNEQFF	TGTGCCAGCAGCCCCTGGGGAGCTGACCCATACAATGAGCAGTTCTTC
.	TRBV7-8	13	medium-sized	TRBJ2-7	CASSLGEEGEQYF	TGTGCCAGCAGCTTAGGAGAAGAGGGCGAGCAGTACTTC
TRBD1	TRBV30	12	many	TRBJ2-7	CAWSRTGNEQYF	TGTGCCTGGTCTAGGACAGGGAACGAGCAGTACTTC
.	TRBV5-5	16	many	TRBJ2-2	CASSLAGAQNTGELFF	TGTGCCAGCAGCTTGGCCGGAGCACAGAACACCGGGGAGCTGTTTTTT
.	TRBV5-1	17	large	TRBJ2-7	CASSLGLPLIPTYEQYF	TGCGCCAGCAGCTTGGGCCTACCTCTGATCCCTACCTACGAGCAGTACTTC
.	TRBV19	8	medium-sized	TRBJ2-1	CASSKDFF	TGTGCCAGTAGTAAGGACTTCTTC
.	TRBV19	13	many	TRBJ2-1	CASTHSGYNEQFF	TGTGCCAGTACTCATTCCGGGTACAATGAGCAGTTCTTC
TRBD1	TRBV25-1	14	many	TRBJ1-2	CASSETGPGGRYTF	TGTGCCAGCAGTGAAACAGGGCCAGGGGGAAGGTACACCTTC
.	TRBV29-1	12	many	TRBJ1-5	CSVETGNSPQHF	TGCAGCGTGGAGACGGGCAATTCGCCCCAGCATTTT
.	TRBV28	11	many	TRBJ2-5	CATGNGQRQYF	TGTGCCACCGGAAACGGACAGCGCCAGTACTTC
.	TRBV2	17	medium-sized	TRBJ2-3	CASSPLRTRGAADTQYF	TGTGCCAGCAGCCCCTTAAGGACTCGGGGGGCAGCAGATACGCAGTATTTT
.	TRBV6-2/TRBV6-3	18	medium-sized	TRBJ2-6	CASTLPQGIFSGANVLTF	TGTGCCAGCACCCTGCCCCAGGGTATCTTCTCTGGGGCCAACGTCCTGACTTTC
.	TRBV4-3	16	medium-sized	TRBJ2-5	CASSQDTNSWKETQYF	TGCGCCAGCAGCCAAGATACAAACAGTTGGAAAGAGACCCAGTACTTC
.	TRBV7-2	17	medium-sized	TRBJ2-1	CASSWKHRLSSYNEQFF	TGTGCCAGCAGCTGGAAACACAGGTTAAGCTCCTACAATGAGCAGTTCTTC
.	TRBV19	12	.	TRBJ1-5	CASTEGNQPQHF	TGTGCCAGTACGGAGGGGAATCAGCCCCAGCATTTT
.	TRBV12-3/TRBV12-4	16	many	TRBJ2-5	CASSLGLGGRAETQYF	TGTGCCAGCAGTTTAGGTCTGGGAGGACGGGCAGAGACCCAGTACTTC
.	TRBV4-3	14	few	TRBJ2-5	CASSQSANQETQYF	TGCGCCAGCAGCCAATCCGCCAACCAAGAGACCCAGTACTTC
.	TRBV7-9	14	.	TRBJ1-2	CASLLIRDTYGYTF	TGTGCCAGCCTCCTTATAAGGGACACCTATGGCTACACCTTC